The 30 T cell receptor beta chains reported below all come from one sample, sequenced in a study of shared clonotypes between healthy human individuals. Only in-frame clones appear in the TCRdb table, and some are missing; sequencing was by immunoSEQ multiplex PCR. The sample lists approximately 650,000 clones; around 95% were seen once. CD8 cells regarded as naive lacked CD45RO, were positively chosen for CCR7, and omitted terminally differentiated effector memory CD45RA+ cells. The sample was naive CD8+ T cells sorted from blood. All receptors come from a woman aged 25 to 39 in good health.

The chain employs TRBV2 and TRBJ2-2; D unclear. CDR3 size: 15 residues. The germline V gene has CDR1 SNHLY and CDR2 FYNNEI. V was clipped by 6 bases and J by 0 bases, with 11 bases between them. The CDR3 reads CASSDGPANTGELFF. The CDR3 coding sequence is TGTGCCAGCAGCGACGGGCCCGCGAACACCGGGGAGCTGTTTTTT.

The genes are TRBV27 and TRBJ2-5; TRBD2 matches 13 bases. CDR1 MNHEY and CDR2 SMNVEV come from the germline V gene (reference sequence). The junction had 4 bases not matched to a gene; V was cut back by 2 bases and J by 1 base. CDR3 length: 17 amino acids. In DNA, the CDR3 is TGTGCCAGCAGTTTAGGACGGACTAGCGGGAGCCAAGAGACCCAGTACTTC. Its protein product is CASSLGRTSGSQETQYF.

The chain has TRBV19 and TRBJ2-1; 10 nucleotides match TRBD1. This CDR3 has 14 amino acids. The V gene end was trimmed by 10 bases and the J gene end by 8 bases; junction bases not matched to a gene: 11. Germline V gives CDR1 LNHDA, CDR2 SQIVND (reference sequence). CDR3 in DNA: TGTGCCACTAAGGACAGGGGGTTCTTGTATGAGCAGTTCTTC. Protein product: CATKDRGFLYEQFF.

V is TRBV5-6 and J is TRBJ2-4; the D call may be TRBD1 or TRBD2 (5 bases each). The germline gives CDR1 SGHDT, CDR2 YYEEEE. The V end lost 0 bases, the J end lost 2 bases, and 9 bases lay between the germline ends. The CDR3 covers 15 residues. The CDR3 loop is CASSLAWGSKNIQYF. DNA for the CDR3: TGTGCCAGCAGCTTGGCCTGGGGGTCCAAAAACATTCAGTACTTC.

The chain carries TRBV2 and TRBJ2-3; TRBD2 might be the D (5 bases). Germline V CDR1 and CDR2: SNHLY, FYNNEI. Trimming took off 4 bases at V and 2 bases at J, with 16 bases between the two ends. CDR3 length equals 16 residues. The CDR3 spells CASSAPDGIHTDTQYF. CDR3 coding DNA: TGTGCCAGCAGTGCCCCGGACGGGATCCACACAGATACGCAGTATTTT.

The rearrangement joins TRBV6-6 to TRBJ2-7, with 9 nucleotides matching TRBD1. The CDR3 sequence is 15 residues long. In germline, CDR1 is MNHNY, CDR2 SVGAGI (reference sequence). V gave up 0 bases and J gave up 4 bases; unmatched junction bases: 4. CDR3 bases: TGTGCCAGCAGTTACTCCAGACAGGGGGAATACGAGCAGTACTTC. Residues: CASSYSRQGEYEQYF.

The chain is built from TRBV19 and TRBJ1-6, with D possibly being TRBD1 (5 bases). The CDR3 has 15 residues. The germline gives CDR1 LNHDA, CDR2 SQIVND (reference sequence). The V gene lost 2 bases and the J gene lost 9 bases, with 14 bases spanning the gap. The CDR3 DNA sequence: TGTGCCAGTAGTATAATAGGACACCAAGGTTCACCCCTCCACTTT. This translates into CASSIIGHQGSPLHF.

The chain employs TRBV7-9 and TRBJ1-3; 8 positions agree with TRBD1. V trimming: 4 bases; J trimming: 6 bases; junction bases outside the gene matches: 8. The CDR3 is 15 residues long. Per the germline V gene, CDR1 is SEHNR and CDR2 is FQNEAQ (reference sequence). CDR3 region: CASSSDREIENTIYF. The CDR3 bases are TGTGCCAGCAGCTCGGACAGGGAGATTGAAAACACCATATATTTT.

V usage is TRBV28 and J usage is TRBJ2-2; D remains unclear. Germline lookup yields CDR1 MDHEN and CDR2 SYDVKM. The CDR3 extends over 13 amino acids. V lost 5 bases and J lost 6, with 10 bases in between. The CDR3: CASSPKVAGELFF. CDR3 DNA sequence: TGTGCCAGCAGTCCGAAGGTGGCCGGGGAGCTGTTTTTT.

The chain has TRBV29-1 and TRBJ2-1; D is perhaps TRBD1 (7 bases). From germline, CDR1 is SQVTM and CDR2 ANQGSEA. Trimming took off 7 bases at V and 0 bases at J, with 16 bases between the two ends. This CDR3 is 15 amino acids long. The CDR3 loop reads CSAPSGGSSYNEQFF. The CDR3 DNA is TGCAGCGCCCCCTCAGGGGGGAGCTCCTACAATGAGCAGTTCTTC.

Of note for this clone: The same CDR3 is also encoded by other DNA sequences in this sample. The V and J genes are TRBV7-9 and TRBJ2-7; 8 bases map to TRBD1. Unmatched junction bases numbered 3, after V lost 9 bases and J lost 2 bases. Germline CDR1 reads SEHNR; CDR2 reads FQNEAQ (reference sequence). The CDR3 consists of 12 residues. The DNA of the CDR3 is TGTGCCAGTTCGGACAGGGCCTACGAGCAGTACTTC. This codes for CASSDRAYEQYF.

As for this clone: The sample contains more than one DNA sequence encoding this CDR3. CDR3 in DNA: TGTGCCAGCAGTTACGGGGCGGGAACCTACGAGCAGTACTTC. Protein sequence: CASSYGAGTYEQYF. The chain recombines TRBV6-5 with TRBJ2-7, with D possibly being TRBD2 (6 bases). Looked up from germline, CDR1 is MNHEY and CDR2 is SVGAGI. Trimming stripped 2 bases from V and 2 bases from J, with 10 bases between. This CDR3 contains 14 residues.

The rearrangement joins TRBV13 to TRBJ2-7; D may be TRBD2 (6 bases). The V gene's germline CDR1 is PRHDT and CDR2 FYEKMQ (reference sequence). Trimming stripped 0 bases from V and 2 bases from J, with 14 bases between. CDR3 length: 16 residues. The CDR3 spells CASSLGGSGPPYEQYF. DNA for the CDR3: TGTGCCAGCAGCTTAGGGGGGAGCGGGCCGCCCTACGAGCAGTACTTC.

The CDR3 is CASSLVGTAQETQYF. The DNA for the CDR3 is TGTGCCAGCAGCTTAGTGGGGACAGCCCAAGAGACCCAGTACTTC. The chain combines TRBV7-9 with TRBJ2-5; 7 bases are a match to TRBD1. The CDR3 contains 15 residues. CDR1 SEHNR and CDR2 FQNEAQ come from the germline V gene (reference sequence). V dropped 1 base and J dropped 1; count of bases not matched to a gene: 3.

The rearrangement uses TRBV5-4 and TRBJ2-7; D possibly matches TRBD1 or TRBD2 (5 bases each). Germline CDR1 is SGHNT and CDR2 is YYREEE (reference sequence). Trimming removed 0 bases from V and 4 bases from J, with 14 bases in between. The CDR3 spans 15 residues. The CDR3 DNA is TGTGCCAGCAGCTTGGGGGACGGGAAATTTTACGAGCAGTACTTC. It encodes CASSLGDGKFYEQYF.

This sequence joins TRBV27 and TRBJ2-7; 14 bases match TRBD2. This CDR3 has 14 residues. Germline lookup yields CDR1 MNHEY and CDR2 SMNVEV (reference sequence). The V segment lost 5 bases and the J segment 7 bases; nucleotides outside the gene matches: 4. CDR3 sequence reads: CASSPGTSGSEQYF. In DNA, the CDR3 is TGTGCCAGCAGTCCAGGGACTAGCGGGAGTGAGCAGTACTTC.

This chain links TRBV11-2 with TRBJ1-5, with a possible D match to TRBD1 (5 bases). This CDR3 has 15 residues. Germline V gives CDR1 SGHAT, CDR2 FQNNGV. V was shortened by 7 bases and J by 0 bases, with 13 bases between the two germline ends. CDR3 sequence reads: CASKMGPYSNQPQHF. The DNA of the CDR3 is TGTGCCAGCAAGATGGGACCGTATAGCAATCAGCCCCAGCATTTT.

The chain carries TRBV6-4 and TRBJ2-1; 12 bases are shared with TRBD1. V shed 4 bases and J 7 bases; nucleotides not matched to a gene: 2. The CDR3 runs to 14 residues. Per the germline V gene, CDR1 is MRHNA and CDR2 is SNTAGT. CDR3 residues: CASSGGQGANEQFF. The CDR3 nucleotides read TGTGCCAGCAGTGGGGGACAGGGGGCAAATGAGCAGTTCTTC.

The chain carries TRBV28 and TRBJ1-1, with TRBD1 identical over 8 bases. Germline CDR1 is MDHEN and CDR2 is SYDVKM. The CDR3 contains 16 residues. J gave up 0 bases and V 5 bases, and 8 bases lay outside the gene matches. The CDR3 coding sequence is TGTGCCAGCAGTATCCGGACAGGGAGAATGAACACTGAAGCTTTCTTT. Its protein is CASSIRTGRMNTEAFF.

The chain carries TRBV27 and TRBJ2-7; D not certain. The V end was cut by 5 bases, the J end by 2 bases, with 10 bases between. The CDR3 consists of 13 residues. Germline V gene sequence: CDR1 MNHEY, CDR2 SMNVEV (reference sequence). The DNA for the CDR3 is TGTGCCAGCAGTCCGGCTAATACCTACGAGCAGTACTTC. Its translation: CASSPANTYEQYF.

The gene calls are TRBV7-6 and TRBJ2-1; D perhaps matches TRBD2 (5 bases). Per germline, CDR1 SGHVS and CDR2 FNYEAQ. This CDR3 contains 15 residues. The V end lost 4 bases, the J end lost 4 bases, and 14 bases lay between the germline ends. This CDR3 reads CASSSLAGAYNEQFF. As DNA, the CDR3 is TGTGCCAGCAGCTCCCTAGCCGGAGCGTACAATGAGCAGTTCTTC.

This sequence joins TRBV4-2 and TRBJ2-1, with 12 bases lining up with TRBD2. Germline CDR1 and CDR2: LGHNA and YNFKEQ. CDR3 length equals 16 residues. V lost 2 bases, J lost 3 bases, and 2 bases stayed unmatched. The chain's CDR3 is CASSQLTSGSYNEQFF. The CDR3 DNA reads TGTGCCAGCAGCCAACTGACTAGCGGGAGCTACAATGAGCAGTTCTTC.

The chain employs TRBV5-5 and TRBJ1-1, with D unclear. CDR1 SGHKS and CDR2 YYEKEE come from the germline V gene (reference sequence). Deletions cut 5 bases from V and 1 base from J, with 9 bases between. The CDR3 has 13 amino acids. The CDR3 DNA reads as TGTGCCAGCAGGCCACCCGGGAACACTGAAGCTTTCTTT. This sequence encodes CASRPPGNTEAFF.

This chain joins TRBV19 and TRBJ1-1, with 9 bases aligning to TRBD1. V lost 4 bases to trimming and J lost 4 bases; unmatched junction nucleotides: 16. Germline loops: CDR1 LNHDA, CDR2 SQIVND (reference sequence). The CDR3 length is 18 residues. CDR3 residues: CASSSTGTGYREGTEAFF. CDR3 DNA: TGTGCCAGTAGTAGTACCGGGACAGGGTATCGCGAAGGCACTGAAGCTTTCTTT.

V usage is TRBV29-1 and J usage is TRBJ2-2; D may be TRBD2 (5 bases). Germline lookup yields CDR1 SQVTM and CDR2 ANQGSEA. The CDR3 is 14 residues long. V was shortened by 6 bases and J by 3 bases, with 14 bases between the two germline ends. As DNA, the CDR3 is TGCAGCGTGGCAGCAAGGGAGCACACCGGGGAGCTGTTTTTT. This codes for CSVAAREHTGELFF.

This chain links TRBV7-9 with TRBJ2-1; D ambiguous. V shed 5 bases and J shed 10 bases, with 12 bases lying between them. The CDR3 totals 12 residues. In germline, CDR1 is SEHNR, CDR2 FQNEAQ (reference sequence). CDR3 sequence: CASSETAQEQFF. CDR3 sequence (DNA): TGTGCCAGCAGCGAAACCGCCCAGGAGCAGTTCTTC.

The chain combines TRBV21-1 with TRBJ2-4. TRBV21-1 is reported as a pseudogene. The CDR3 loop spans 13 amino acids. The CDR3 coding sequence is TGTGCCAGCAGTGATCCCCATCAAAACATTCAGTACTTC. This sequence encodes CASSDPHQNIQYF.

The chain couples TRBV19 to TRBJ2-2; a possible D gene is TRBD2 (5 bases). Germline CDR1 LNHDA, CDR2 SQIVND (reference sequence). V was trimmed by 6 bases and J by 0 bases, leaving 5 bases between them. This CDR3 spans 13 amino acids. CDR3 sequence reads: CASSGTNTGELFF. In nucleotides, the CDR3 is TGTGCCAGTAGCGGGACGAACACCGGGGAGCTGTTTTTT.

CDR3 nucleotides: TGTGCCAGCAGCTTAAGCAGGGCGGAGATCGATGGAGCTTTCTTT. It is translated as CASSLSRAEIDGAFF. This chain uses TRBV7-8 with TRBJ1-1; D may be TRBD1 (5 bases). The CDR3 contains 15 residues. From germline, CDR1 is SGHVS and CDR2 FQNEAQ. With 2 bases removed from V and 10 bases from J, the gap between germline ends came to 20 bases.

The chain has TRBV25-1 and TRBJ2-1, with 9 bases fitting TRBD2. The V segment lost 7 bases and the J segment 9 bases; nucleotides outside the gene matches: 10. CDR3 size: 14 residues. Germline-derived CDR1 and CDR2 are MGHDK and SYGVNS. CDR3 coding DNA: TGTGCCAGCATCGAGACATCACTAGCGGGTGAGCAGTTCTTC. This translates into CASIETSLAGEQFF.